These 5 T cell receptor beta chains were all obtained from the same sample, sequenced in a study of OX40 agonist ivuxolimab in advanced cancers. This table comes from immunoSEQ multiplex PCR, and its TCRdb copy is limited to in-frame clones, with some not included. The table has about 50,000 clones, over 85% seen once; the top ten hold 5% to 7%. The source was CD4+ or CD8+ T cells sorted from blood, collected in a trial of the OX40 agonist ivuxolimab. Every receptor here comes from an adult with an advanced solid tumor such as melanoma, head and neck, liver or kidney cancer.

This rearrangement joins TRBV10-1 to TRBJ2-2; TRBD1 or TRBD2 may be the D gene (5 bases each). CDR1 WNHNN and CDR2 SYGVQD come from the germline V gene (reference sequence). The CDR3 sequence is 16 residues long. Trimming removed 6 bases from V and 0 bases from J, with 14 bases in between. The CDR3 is CASSFEGYANTGELFF. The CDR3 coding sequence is TGCGCCAGCAGCTTCGAGGGGTACGCGAACACCGGGGAGCTGTTTTTT.

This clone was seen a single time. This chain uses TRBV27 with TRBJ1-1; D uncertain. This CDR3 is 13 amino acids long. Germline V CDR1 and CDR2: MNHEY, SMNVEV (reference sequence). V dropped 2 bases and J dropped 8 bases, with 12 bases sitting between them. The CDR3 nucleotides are TGTGCCAGCAGTTTAAATCCCCAGACCGAAGCTTTCTTT. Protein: CASSLNPQTEAFF.

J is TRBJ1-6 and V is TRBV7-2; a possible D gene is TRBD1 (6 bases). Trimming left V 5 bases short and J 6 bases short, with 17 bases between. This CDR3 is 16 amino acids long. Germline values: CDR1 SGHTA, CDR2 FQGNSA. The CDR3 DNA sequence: TGTGCCAGCAGCCAAGGACAGAACCCCCTTAATTCACCCCTCCACTTT. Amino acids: CASSQGQNPLNSPLHF.

For the CDR3, the DNA is TGTGCCAGCAGTTTAGACAGGGAGGTTGAAGCTTTCTTT. The encoded protein is CASSLDREVEAFF. This chain connects TRBV28 to TRBJ1-1; 7 positions agree with TRBD1. Trimming at V came to 2 bases and at J to 7 bases, leaving 4 bases not matched to a gene. CDR3 length equals 13 residues. CDR1 and CDR2 (germline): MDHEN, SYDVKM.

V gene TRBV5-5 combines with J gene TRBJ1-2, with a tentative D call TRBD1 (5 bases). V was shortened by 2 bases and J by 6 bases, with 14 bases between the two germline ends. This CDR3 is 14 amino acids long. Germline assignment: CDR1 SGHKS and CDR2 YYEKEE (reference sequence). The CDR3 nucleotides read TGTGCCAGCAGCTTATTCGCAGGGTTTAATGGCTACACCTTC. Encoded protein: CASSLFAGFNGYTF.